The 32 T cell receptor beta chains listed next were all sequenced from one sample in a study of cytomegalovirus exposure and HLA in healthy donors (dated 2017 in TCRdb). The library was built by means of the immunoSEQ multiplex PCR assay. A mixture of 60 forward primers for TCR Vbeta segments and 13 reverse primers for TCR Jbeta segments was used in the multiplex PCR. TCRdb re-hosts the immuneACCESS table, in-frame sequences only. Its copies lack some clones; in the studies checked, an unresolved V gene accounts for under half of them, and the cause for the rest is not known. Present in this sample are about 140,000 clones, roughly 80% of which were seen just once. The leading ten clones occupy about 3.1% of the sample. Sequencing was carried out using PBMCs. These receptors originate from a male donor in good health and CMV-seronegative.

J is TRBJ1-2 and V is TRBV27; D unresolved. The V gene lost 6 bases and the J gene lost 7 bases, with 18 bases spanning the gap. CDR1 is MNHEY and CDR2 is SMNVEV in the germline V gene (reference sequence). The CDR3 sequence is 14 residues long. The CDR3 region is CASSPDLAARGYTF. As DNA, the CDR3 is TGTGCCAGCAGCCCTGATTTAGCGGCTCGTGGCTACACCTTC.

The chain uses TRBV30 and TRBJ1-5; possibly TRBD1 for D (5 bases). This CDR3 has 14 residues. Germline V gene lookup returns CDR1 GTSNPN and CDR2 SVGIG (reference sequence). The V and J ends lost 5 bases and 0 bases respectively, with 11 bases between them. The CDR3 nucleotides are TGTGCCTGGGACAGCTACTATAGCAATCAGCCCCAGCATTTT. It specifies CAWDSYYSNQPQHF.

This clone was detected only a few times. The rearrangement links TRBV5-4 to TRBJ2-3, with 8 nucleotides matching TRBD1. J lost 6 bases, V lost 2 bases, and 8 bases had no gene match. Germline lookup yields CDR1 SGHNT and CDR2 YYREEE (reference sequence). This CDR3 has 15 residues. The CDR3 protein is CASSFEETGEDTQYF. DNA of the CDR3: TGTGCCAGCAGCTTCGAAGAGACAGGGGAGGATACGCAGTATTTT.

The CDR3 DNA reads as TGTGCCAGCAGGGGACAGGGAAGGAGCAATCAGCCCCAGCATTTT. It is translated as CASRGQGRSNQPQHF. The V call is TRBV6-1, the J call TRBJ1-5; 9 nucleotides line up with TRBD1. Germline CDR1 is MNHNS and CDR2 is SASEGT. V dropped 6 bases and J dropped 1; count of bases not matched to a gene: 4. The CDR3 is 15 residues long.

The rearrangement uses TRBV19 and TRBJ2-2; TRBD1 agrees at 7 bases. CDR1 is LNHDA and CDR2 is SQIVND in the germline V gene (reference sequence). V lost 6 bases to trimming and J lost 0 bases; unmatched junction nucleotides: 4. CDR3 size: 15 residues. Written as DNA, the CDR3 is TGTGCCAGTAGATCCGGGACAGCGAACACCGGGGAGCTGTTTTTT. Translating gives CASRSGTANTGELFF.

This clone showed up just once. The chain combines TRBV7-9 with TRBJ1-1; D remains unclear. Germline values: CDR1 SEHNR, CDR2 FQNEAQ (reference sequence). The CDR3 has 14 residues. V was pared by 2 bases and J by 3 bases, with 10 bases between. The CDR3 sequence: CASSLQVIDTEAFF. DNA of the CDR3: TGTGCCAGCAGCTTACAGGTGATCGACACTGAAGCTTTCTTT.

V is TRBV20-1 and J is TRBJ1-2; weak D call: TRBD1 (5 bases). This CDR3 comprises 11 residues. CDR1 and CDR2 from the germline V gene are DFQATT and SNEGSKA (reference sequence). Trimming pared 3 bases from V and 5 bases from J, leaving 7 bases between. CDR3 DNA: TGCAGTGCTAGGGACAATTATGGCTACACCTTC. Amino acid sequence: CSARDNYGYTF.

The table lists this clone with a few counts. The CDR3 sequence is CASTGQDQETQYF. CDR3 in DNA: TGTGCCAGCACGGGACAAGACCAAGAGACCCAGTACTTC. V and J are TRBV6-1 and TRBJ2-5; tentatively, D is TRBD1 (6 bases). Trimming cost V 7 bases and J 0 bases, with 9 bases left between them. CDR3 length: 13 amino acids. The germline gives CDR1 MNHNS, CDR2 SASEGT.

This chain uses TRBV25-1 with TRBJ2-5; D might be TRBD2 (6 bases). Trimming left V 2 bases short and J 5 bases short, with 15 bases between. Germline V gene lookup returns CDR1 MGHDK and CDR2 SYGVNS. The CDR3 is 15 residues long. CDR3 residues: CASSETILRGETQYF. CDR3 coding DNA: TGTGCCAGCAGTGAAACGATCCTTCGGGGGGAGACCCAGTACTTC.

The J gene is TRBJ1-4, the V gene TRBV7-9; 10 bases are shared with TRBD1. The trim removed 0 bases at V and 8 bases at J, leaving 6 bases unmatched. This CDR3 region has 16 residues. Germline CDR1 SEHNR, CDR2 FQNEAQ (reference sequence). The CDR3 DNA follows: TGTGCCAGCAGCTTAGCGGGACAGGGGAGAGGGGAAAAACTGTTTTTT. This sequence encodes CASSLAGQGRGEKLFF.

This clone showed up just a few times. The chain has TRBV10-3 and TRBJ1-1, with TRBD1 matching 8 bases. This CDR3 has 16 residues. Germline V gene sequence: CDR1 ENHRY, CDR2 SYGVKD. The trim removed 4 bases at V and 1 base at J, leaving 8 bases unmatched. Here the CDR3 reads CAISGSGGGWNTEAFF. CDR3 coding DNA: TGTGCCATCAGTGGTTCAGGGGGCGGTTGGAACACTGAAGCTTTCTTT.

The chain has TRBV6-6 and TRBJ2-3, with D hard to call. Germline CDR1 MNHNY, CDR2 SVGAGI (reference sequence). V was trimmed by 2 bases and J by 6 bases, leaving 9 bases between them. This CDR3 contains 13 residues. The CDR3 region is CASSYQVLDTQYF. CDR3 nucleotide sequence: TGTGCCAGCAGTTACCAGGTCCTCGATACGCAGTATTTT.

The V and J genes are TRBV7-6 and TRBJ2-7, with TRBD1 matching 9 bases. The CDR3 sequence is 15 residues long. Germline assignment: CDR1 SGHVS and CDR2 FNYEAQ. V lost 0 bases to trimming and J lost 5 bases; unmatched junction nucleotides: 5. DNA of the CDR3: TGTGCCAGCAGCTTAGCCGGGACAGGGTACGACGAGCAGTACTTC. Translation: CASSLAGTGYDEQYF. Looking up the rest from reference TRBV7-6 and TRBJ2-7 gives the full variable domain: GAGVSQSPRYKVTKRGQDVALRCDPISGHVSLYWYRQALGQGPEFLTYFNYEAQQDKSGLPNDRFSAERPEGSISTLTIQRTEQRDSAMYRCASSLAGTGYDEQYFGPGTRLTVT.

This chain links TRBV6-5 with TRBJ1-2; D not resolved. The CDR3 is 14 amino acids. Germline V CDR1 and CDR2: MNHEY, SVGAGI. V lost 0 bases, J lost 7 bases, and 12 bases lay in between. In DNA form, the CDR3 reads TGTGCCAGCAGTTACTCACGGAGGGATGGTGGCTACACCTTC. It yields the protein CASSYSRRDGGYTF.

This clone was observed a few times. The genes are TRBV9 and TRBJ1-1; D may be TRBD1 (6 bases). Trimming shortened V by 0 bases and J by 6 bases, and 15 bases separated the two germline ends. The CDR3 is 15 amino acids. The germline gives CDR1 SGDLS, CDR2 YYNGEE. This chain's CDR3 is CASSVADSEGSEAFF. The CDR3 DNA reads as TGTGCCAGCAGCGTAGCGGACAGCGAAGGTTCTGAAGCTTTCTTT.

The chain is built from TRBV27 and TRBJ2-2; 9 bases fit TRBD2. Germline V gene data show CDR1 as MNHEY and CDR2 as SMNVEV (reference sequence). This CDR3 is 16 amino acids long. V lost 2 bases to trimming and J lost 6 bases; unmatched junction nucleotides: 7. CDR3 in DNA: TGTGCCAGCAGTTTAAGGCTAGCGGGAACGGCCGGGGAGCTGTTTTTT. Encoded protein: CASSLRLAGTAGELFF.

This chain links TRBV10-3 with TRBJ2-7, with a tentative D call TRBD2 (6 bases). In germline, CDR1 is ENHRY, CDR2 SYGVKD. This CDR3 is built from 13 residues. V was trimmed by 6 bases and J by 6 bases, leaving 15 bases between them. Written as DNA, the CDR3 is TGTGCCATCAGCGGGGGATGGAGATTCGAGCAGTACTTC. This sequence encodes CAISGGWRFEQYF.

The chain combines TRBV5-8 with TRBJ2-5, with D tentatively TRBD2 (7 bases). CDR1 is SGHTS, CDR2 YDEGEE, per germline. This CDR3 has 13 residues. V lost 4 bases to trimming and J lost 7 bases, with 14 bases between them. The CDR3 spells CASSLGGRATQYF. The CDR3 DNA sequence: TGTGCCAGCAGCCTCGGGGGGCGAGCGACCCAGTACTTC.

V and J are TRBV7-9 and TRBJ2-2, with D hard to call. The CDR3 is 13 residues long. Germline loops: CDR1 SEHNR, CDR2 FQNEAQ (reference sequence). V lost 8 bases, J lost 1 base, and 8 bases lay in between. The CDR3 region is CASCLLNTGELFF. The CDR3 region has the DNA TGTGCCAGCTGTCTACTGAACACCGGGGAGCTGTTTTTT.

The J gene is TRBJ2-5, the V gene TRBV5-1; 7 bases agree with TRBD1. TRBJ2-7 explains the end of the DNA better; the J call may be wrong. Germline V CDR1 and CDR2: SGHRS, YFSETQ. This CDR3 is built from 16 residues. CDR3 loop: CASSLGDTTGNYEQYF. In DNA form, the CDR3 reads TGCGCCAGCAGCTTGGGCGATACGACAGGGAACTACGAGCAGTACTTC.

The chain links TRBV6-5 to TRBJ2-1, with 7 bases that match TRBD2. CDR1 and CDR2 from the germline V gene are MNHEY and SVGAGI. With V trimmed by 0 bases and J by 0 bases, 2 bases remained unmatched. The CDR3 runs 16 residues. The CDR3 bases are TGTGCCAGCAGTTACTCGCGGGGGAGCTCCTACAATGAGCAGTTCTTC. Encoded protein: CASSYSRGSSYNEQFF.

This clone was picked up a small number of times. The CDR3: CASSQDGPSGGYEQYF. The CDR3 DNA reads TGCGCCAGCAGCCAAGATGGGCCGTCCGGGGGGTACGAGCAGTACTTC. J is TRBJ2-7 and V is TRBV4-3; TRBD2 agrees at 7 bases. Per the germline V gene, CDR1 is LGHNA and CDR2 is YSLEER. The V and J ends lost 0 bases and 4 bases, in that order; junction bases with no gene match: 9. This CDR3 spans 16 amino acids.

The V call is TRBV7-6, the J call TRBJ1-3; D is unclear. From germline, CDR1 is SGHVS and CDR2 FNYEAQ. Between the trimmed V and J ends, which lost 2 bases and 1 base, there was a span of 18 bases. The length of the CDR3 is 18 residues. The CDR3 DNA reads as TGTGCCAGCAGCTTAAGGACGCGGGGTATAGTTTCTGGAAACACCATATATTTT. This encodes CASSLRTRGIVSGNTIYF.

The V and J genes are TRBV4-3 and TRBJ1-2, with TRBD1 matching 10 bases. This CDR3 has 17 amino acids. CDR1 is LGHNA, CDR2 YSLEER, per germline. Trimming removed 0 bases from V and 2 bases from J; junction bases left unmatched: 6. The CDR3 DNA is TGCGCCAGCAGCCAAGAACCGGGACAGGGGCGAAACTATGGCTACACCTTC. Residues: CASSQEPGQGRNYGYTF.

The chain uses TRBV4-3 and TRBJ2-3; 11 nucleotides match TRBD2. This CDR3 spans 18 amino acids. J lost 3 bases, V lost 1 base, and 9 bases had no gene match. Germline V gene sequence: CDR1 LGHNA, CDR2 YSLEER. The CDR3 loop reads CASSQAFVAGGPTDTQYF. The CDR3 nucleotides read TGCGCCAGCAGCCAAGCATTCGTAGCGGGAGGGCCTACAGATACGCAGTATTTT.

The chain uses TRBV13 and TRBJ2-1, with 7 bases fitting TRBD2. The CDR3 has 17 amino acids. Looked up from germline, CDR1 is PRHDT and CDR2 is FYEKMQ (reference sequence). The V gene end was trimmed by 0 bases and the J gene end by 8 bases; junction bases not matched to a gene: 13. CDR3 amino acids: CASSLGLGGLEGDEQFF. The DNA for the CDR3 is TGTGCCAGCAGCTTAGGCCTCGGAGGACTAGAGGGCGATGAGCAGTTCTTC.

The chain uses TRBV28 and TRBJ2-7; 13 positions agree with TRBD2. Germline V gene sequence: CDR1 MDHEN, CDR2 SYDVKM. J gave up 5 bases and V 6 bases, and 13 bases lay outside the gene matches. The CDR3 runs to 17 residues. The CDR3 region is CASRTGIGLAGVHEQYF. In nucleotides, the CDR3 is TGTGCCAGCAGGACAGGGATTGGACTAGCGGGAGTCCACGAGCAGTACTTC.

The genes are TRBV6-6 and TRBJ2-4; the D gene is possibly TRBD2 (6 bases). Between the trimmed V and J ends, which lost 6 bases and 4 bases, there was a span of 19 bases. CDR3 length: 16 amino acids. The germline V gene encodes CDR1 MNHNY and CDR2 SVGAGI (reference sequence). The CDR3 DNA reads TGTGCCAGCAGCCCACTTACCGGGACTGCAAAAAACATTCAGTACTTC. It yields the protein CASSPLTGTAKNIQYF.

The rearrangement links TRBV19 to TRBJ1-4; a possible D gene is TRBD1 (5 bases). Per germline, CDR1 LNHDA and CDR2 SQIVND (reference sequence). With 5 bases removed from V and 3 bases from J, the gap between germline ends came to 16 bases. The CDR3 runs 16 residues. CDR3: CASSPGWQGANEKLFF. DNA of the CDR3: TGTGCCAGTAGTCCCGGGTGGCAGGGCGCTAATGAAAAACTGTTTTTT. Based on the CDR3 plus reference TRBV19 and TRBJ1-4, the full variable domain is DGGITQSPKYLFRKEGQNVTLSCEQNLNHDAMYWYRQDPGQGLRLIYYSQIVNDFQKGDIAEGYSVSREKKESFPLTVTSAQKNPTAFYLCASSPGWQGANEKLFFGSGTQLSVL.

The chain carries TRBV4-3 and TRBJ1-4; 7 positions match TRBD1. Germline trimming cut 4 bases from V and 8 bases from J; bases unmatched to any gene: 10. CDR3 size: 15 residues. In germline, CDR1 is LGHNA, CDR2 YSLEER. Written as DNA, the CDR3 is TGCGCCAGCAGCCTACTGTGGGACAGACGGGAAAAACTGTTTTTT. It encodes CASSLLWDRREKLFF.

The J gene is TRBJ1-5, the V gene TRBV28; 7 bases match TRBD1. There are 14 residues in the CDR3. Losses at the gene ends were 4 bases for V and 7 bases for J; bases not matched to a gene: 7. The germline V gene has CDR1 MDHEN and CDR2 SYDVKM. DNA for the CDR3: TGTGCCAGCAGTTGGGACAGAACATCGCAGCCCCAGCATTTT. Its translation: CASSWDRTSQPQHF.

The chain recombines TRBV7-9 with TRBJ1-3, with unresolved D. V was clipped by 1 base and J by 4 bases, with 8 bases between them. Germline V gives CDR1 SEHNR, CDR2 FQNEAQ (reference sequence). The CDR3 consists of 14 residues. In DNA, the CDR3 is TGTGCCAGCAGCTTAGACTTAGTGGGAAACACCATATATTTT. Protein product: CASSLDLVGNTIYF.